The clone carrying this T cell receptor (beta chain) was recorded at least ten times. No antigen is known for it. Trimming removed 5 bases from V and 7 bases from J, with 20 bases in between. The CDR3 spans 15 residues. The data derive from a study of T cells in Graves' hyperthyroidism and ophthalmopathy. Template material for amplifying TCR beta CDR3 regions consisted of RNA transcripts. The study used the HTBI primer set for a first-round RT-PCR of the TCR CDR3. A single record per CDR3 protein comes from TCRdb applying MiXCR to the multiplex PCR reads. The sample carries about 380,000 distinct CDR3 sequences, around an eighth recorded once. Findings of the study overall: Patients with ophthalmopathy were separated from those with stable hyperthyroidism by a 13 V-J model. Blood shared most expanded thyroid clonotypes above 0.001.

Sequences were obtained from blood. The V call is TRBV12-3 or TRBV12-4, the J call TRBJ1-2, with a possible D match to TRBD1 (6 bases). The clonotype was recovered from a man in his thirties or forties with Graves' hyperthyroidism that later progressed to Graves' ophthalmopathy. CDR3 in DNA: TGTGCCAGCAGTACTAGTCGACAGGTTTCAAGTGGCTACACCTTC. As protein: CASSTSRQVSSGYTF.